Presented here are 21 T cell receptor beta chains from one specimen sequenced in a study of CD8 T cells in ankylosing spondylitis. TCRdb passed the 5' RACE reads through MiXCR, listing each CDR3 protein once. The sample includes 20,000 to 25,000 distinct CDR3 sequences, 10% to 15% of them seen just once. The sequenced sample was blood. These receptors were taken from a male donor with ankylosing spondylitis or in good health (not recorded which).

This clonotype was seen more than once but under ten times. The CDR3 here is CASRRTSGVGETQYF. The CDR3, as DNA: TGTGCCAGCAGGAGGACTAGCGGGGTCGGTGAGACCCAGTACTTC. The chain has TRBV25-1 and TRBJ2-5; TRBD2 matches 12 bases. This CDR3 has 15 amino acids. The V gene's germline CDR1 is MGHDK and CDR2 SYGVNS. J was trimmed by 5 bases and V by 6 bases; bases with no gene match: 7.

This clonotype was counted between two and nine times. V is TRBV20-1 and J is TRBJ2-2, with D possibly matching TRBD2 (7 bases). Germline V gene data show CDR1 as DFQATT and CDR2 as SNEGSKA (reference sequence). This CDR3 spans 15 amino acids. The ends were cut back, 1 base at V and 3 bases at J, with 12 bases in the middle. CDR3 DNA: TGCAGTGCTAGAGCTGGGGGGGCCGACACCGGGGAGCTGTTTTTT. The encoded protein is CSARAGGADTGELFF.

Many counts were recorded for this clonotype. V and J are TRBV28 and TRBJ1-5, with a tentative D call TRBD1 (5 bases). Germline V gene data show CDR1 as MDHEN and CDR2 as SYDVKM. The ends were cut back, 5 bases at V and 1 base at J, with 18 bases in the middle. This CDR3 is built from 17 residues. CDR3 protein: CASSTPRTPGSNQPQHF. CDR3 DNA: TGTGCCAGCAGTACCCCACGGACACCGGGCAGCAATCAGCCCCAGCATTTT.

This clonotype was seen only a few times. This rearrangement joins TRBV12-3 or TRBV12-4 to TRBJ2-2; D unresolved. The CDR3 consists of 14 residues. V shed 5 bases and J shed 3 bases, with 10 bases lying between them. CDR3 region: CASSPMGYTGELFF. DNA for the CDR3: TGTGCCAGCAGTCCCATGGGGTACACCGGGGAGCTGTTTTTT.

This clonotype showed up just a few times. A junction boundary mismatches the germline segment, possibly from a read error. The rearrangement uses TRBV6-1 and TRBJ2-7; tentatively, D is TRBD1 or TRBD2 (5 bases each). Germline V gives CDR1 MNHNS, CDR2 SASEGT. The CDR3 loop spans 10 amino acids. The CDR3 reads CASKNGAAKF. For the CDR3, the DNA is TGTGCCAGCAAGAACGGGGCGGCAAAGTTC.

This clonotype has only a few counts. The chain links TRBV9 to TRBJ2-2; TRBD2 matches at 11 bases. The germline V gene has CDR1 SGDLS and CDR2 YYNGEE. The CDR3 has 17 residues. V was pared by 2 bases and J by 2 bases, with 5 bases of the junction left unmatched. The CDR3 nucleotides read TGTGCCAGCAGCGTGAGTCTAGCGGGAGGTAACACCGGGGAGCTGTTTTTT. Protein: CASSVSLAGGNTGELFF.

The rearrangement links TRBV6-2 or TRBV6-3 to TRBJ1-1; the D is unclear. The CDR3 sequence is 13 residues long. Per the germline V gene, CDR1 is MNHEY and CDR2 is SVGEGT. Trimming stripped 6 bases from V and 0 bases from J, with 8 bases between. The CDR3 DNA reads TGTGCCAGCAGACAGCTCATGAACACTGAAGCTTTCTTT. It codes for CASRQLMNTEAFF.

This clonotype has a count of ten or more. The chain couples TRBV6-5 to TRBJ2-1; the match to TRBD1 covers 8 bases. CDR1 is MNHEY and CDR2 is SVGAGI in the germline V gene. The CDR3 contains 16 residues. V shed 5 bases, J shed 6 bases, and the junction held 12 bases outside the gene matches. This chain's CDR3 is CASSTGRGRRFNEQFF. DNA of the CDR3: TGTGCCAGCAGTACCGGCAGGGGGCGCCGATTCAATGAGCAGTTCTTC.

In this sample, this clonotype turned up many times. The chain's CDR3 is CASSLLAGEIGELFF. The CDR3, as DNA: TGCGCCAGCAGCTTGCTAGCGGGAGAAATCGGGGAGCTGTTTTTT. The chain recombines TRBV5-1 with TRBJ2-2; 10 nucleotides line up with TRBD2. The CDR3 has 15 amino acids. The germline gives CDR1 SGHRS, CDR2 YFSETQ. The J segment lost 7 bases and the V segment lost 1 base, leaving 4 bases of the junction unmatched.

This clonotype was seen many times. The chain couples TRBV20-1 to TRBJ1-1; 9 bases agree with TRBD1. V dropped 6 bases and J dropped 6; count of bases not matched to a gene: 8. The CDR3 covers 13 residues. Per the germline V gene, CDR1 is DFQATT and CDR2 is SNEGSKA (reference sequence). CDR3 protein: CSAPGQGLSEAFF. The CDR3 region has the DNA TGCAGTGCCCCGGGACAGGGCTTATCTGAAGCTTTCTTT.

This clonotype occurred many times. The chain carries TRBV29-1 and TRBJ2-4; TRBD1 agrees at 9 bases. The V gene's germline CDR1 is SQVTM and CDR2 ANQGSEA. CDR3 length: 12 residues. After removal of 4 bases from V and 9 bases from J, the junction contained 4 bases not matched to a gene. This CDR3 is CSVAGQGTIQYF. CDR3 in DNA: TGCAGCGTTGCAGGACAGGGGACCATTCAGTACTTC.

This clonotype was detected a few times. This chain joins TRBV20-1 and TRBJ1-2; D is undetermined. Germline values: CDR1 DFQATT, CDR2 SNEGSKA (reference sequence). V was trimmed by 5 bases and J by 2 bases, leaving 12 bases between them. This CDR3 contains 13 residues. CDR3 coding DNA: TGCAGTGCTCCCGTCGGTGACAACTATGGCTACACCTTC. Translated: CSAPVGDNYGYTF.

This chain links TRBV18 with TRBJ2-3; no clear D. The V and J ends lost 1 base and 0 bases respectively, with 11 bases between them. Per the germline V gene, CDR1 is KGHSH and CDR2 is LQKENI. The CDR3 spans 16 residues. The chain's CDR3 is CASSPRRITSTDTQYF. CDR3 nucleotide sequence: TGTGCCAGCTCACCACGACGGATTACTAGCACAGATACGCAGTATTTT.

In its sample, this clonotype was seen a few times. The chain carries TRBV20-1 and TRBJ2-1; 7 nucleotides align to TRBD2. The germline V gene encodes CDR1 DFQATT and CDR2 SNEGSKA (reference sequence). V lost 0 bases and J lost 5; bases outside the gene matches: 16. This CDR3 spans 18 amino acids. The CDR3 DNA is TGCAGTGCTAGAGATCAAATCCGGGACTACGATTTTGACAATGAGCAGTTCTTC. Its translation: CSARDQIRDYDFDNEQFF.

This clonotype was seen repeatedly, ten times or more. CDR3 nucleotides: TGTGCCAGCAGCCAGAACACAGGGTGGAATGAGCAGTTCTTC. The encoded protein is CASSQNTGWNEQFF. The chain carries TRBV4-2 and TRBJ2-1; D might be TRBD1 (6 bases). Germline CDR1 LGHNA, CDR2 YNFKEQ. Trimming left V 3 bases short and J 7 bases short, with 13 bases between. The CDR3 length is 14 residues.

The sample holds many counts of this clonotype. The gene calls are TRBV7-2 and TRBJ2-2; D remains unclear. The CDR3 runs to 16 residues. V was cut by 0 bases and J by 4 bases, with 12 bases left in between. The germline V gene encodes CDR1 SGHTA and CDR2 FQGNSA. The CDR3 DNA reads TGTGCCAGCAGCTTAGCCCAGCGCCGGGTCACCGGGGAGCTGTTTTTT. Translation gives CASSLAQRRVTGELFF.

This clonotype was seen at least ten times. The chain recombines TRBV19 with TRBJ2-7; D call uncertain. V shed 6 bases and J shed 6 bases, with 12 bases lying between them. Germline CDR1 is LNHDA and CDR2 is SQIVND (reference sequence). This CDR3 region has 12 residues. The CDR3 reads CASRSWGSEQYV. The CDR3 DNA reads as TGTGCCAGTAGATCCTGGGGATCCGAGCAGTACGTC.

V is TRBV7-2 and J is TRBJ2-1; TRBD2 agrees at 12 bases. This CDR3 is 17 amino acids long. V lost 1 base and J lost 10; bases outside the gene matches: 11. Germline assignment: CDR1 SGHTA and CDR2 FQGNSA. CDR3 sequence (DNA): TGTGCCAGCAGCTTAGTTTCTCTAGCGGGAGGGGCTAGGGAGCAGTTCTTC. Translating it yields CASSLVSLAGGAREQFF.

The chain is built from TRBV29-1 and TRBJ1-2, with 10 bases aligning to TRBD1. Germline CDR1 reads SQVTM; CDR2 reads ANQGSEA. The CDR3 loop spans 15 amino acids. The J segment lost 2 bases and the V segment lost 0 bases, leaving 3 bases of the junction unmatched. The CDR3 loop is CSVEDLGQGNYGYTF. The CDR3, as DNA: TGCAGCGTTGAAGATCTGGGACAGGGGAACTATGGCTACACCTTC.

The chain links TRBV28 to TRBJ2-1; 9 positions agree with TRBD2. V lost 6 bases and J lost 8; bases outside the gene matches: 11. CDR1 MDHEN and CDR2 SYDVKM come from the germline V gene. The CDR3 spans 15 residues. CDR3 nucleotides: TGTGCCAGCAGCCCGACTAGCGGAAGGCCCTATGAGCAGTTCTTC. Protein sequence: CASSPTSGRPYEQFF.

This clonotype was picked up many times. The chain combines TRBV4-1 with TRBJ2-3; 10 bases are shared with TRBD1. Germline V gene lookup returns CDR1 MGHRA and CDR2 YSYEKL. This CDR3 has 16 amino acids. The V gene end was trimmed by 2 bases and the J gene end by 6 bases; junction bases not matched to a gene: 8. CDR3 region: CASSQHDRGRLDTQYF. Written as DNA, the CDR3 is TGCGCCAGCAGCCAACACGACAGGGGGCGGTTGGATACGCAGTATTTT.